This passage covers 22 T cell receptor beta chains from one sample sequenced in a study of control samples from healthy donors and cancer patients. Method: immunoSEQ multiplex PCR; TCRdb's copy keeps in-frame clones and lacks some. The sample lists roughly 34,000 clones, around 83% occurring once. The sequenced sample consisted of PBMCs. The receptor source for this set is a middle-aged woman with lung cancer.

V is TRBV13 and J is TRBJ2-1; 11 nucleotides match TRBD2. CDR3 length: 16 residues. V was clipped by 1 base and J by 9 bases; unmatched bases: 8. Germline CDR1 PRHDT, CDR2 FYEKMQ (reference sequence). The CDR3 DNA is TGTGCCAGCAGCTTAGTCTCGCTAGCGGGGGGAGGTGAGCAGTTCTTC. This translates into CASSLVSLAGGGEQFF.

This chain connects TRBV20-1 to TRBJ1-4, with unresolved D. The germline gives CDR1 DFQATT, CDR2 SNEGSKA (reference sequence). Trimming cost V 3 bases and J 14 bases, with 13 bases left between them. There are 11 residues in the CDR3. The CDR3 loop reads CSASSSPFLFF. In nucleotides, the CDR3 is TGCAGTGCTAGTTCCAGTCCCTTTCTGTTTTTT.

The J gene is TRBJ1-1, the V gene TRBV13, with D perhaps TRBD1 (6 bases). The CDR3 is 15 residues long. From germline, CDR1 is PRHDT and CDR2 FYEKMQ (reference sequence). Trimming removed 5 bases at V and 0 bases at J, with 13 bases between. The CDR3 DNA reads TGTGCCAGCAGCACAGGGATGCGGGTGAACACTGAAGCTTTCTTT. Residues: CASSTGMRVNTEAFF.

J is TRBJ2-1 and V is TRBV19; 8 nucleotides line up with TRBD1. The CDR3 spans 16 residues. Germline values: CDR1 LNHDA, CDR2 SQIVND (reference sequence). V shed 6 bases, J shed 3 bases, and the junction held 10 bases outside the gene matches. CDR3 loop: CASRGVGTGNYNEQFF. As DNA, the CDR3 is TGTGCCAGTAGAGGCGTGGGGACAGGAAACTACAATGAGCAGTTCTTC.

The CDR3 sequence: CASSESREIHGYTF. CDR3 DNA: TGTGCCAGCAGCGAAAGCAGGGAAATACATGGCTACACCTTC. The chain employs TRBV11-2 and TRBJ1-2; D perhaps matches TRBD1 (5 bases). The CDR3 runs to 14 residues. Germline CDR1 and CDR2: SGHAT and FQNNGV. Trimming cost V 5 bases and J 6 bases, with 16 bases left between them.

The rearrangement joins TRBV11-1 to TRBJ1-4; D is unclear. The CDR3 extends over 14 amino acids. CDR1 and CDR2 (germline): SGHAT, FQDESV (reference sequence). Trimming cost V 7 bases and J 0 bases, with 9 bases left between them. The CDR3 is CASTREPTNEKLFF. The CDR3 region has the DNA TGTGCCAGCACCCGTGAGCCAACTAATGAAAAACTGTTTTTT.

The rearrangement links TRBV11-1 to TRBJ2-5; the D gene is possibly TRBD1 (5 bases). Germline V gives CDR1 SGHAT, CDR2 FQDESV (reference sequence). V was shortened by 6 bases and J by 1 base, with 12 bases between the two germline ends. The CDR3 is 14 residues long. The CDR3 loop reads CASSTLQAQETQYF. The CDR3 DNA sequence: TGTGCCAGCAGTACGCTACAGGCCCAAGAGACCCAGTACTTC.

The gene calls are TRBV13 and TRBJ2-7, with 12 positions matching TRBD1. This CDR3 region has 15 residues. Trimming at V came to 4 bases and at J to 3 bases, leaving 4 bases not matched to a gene. Germline V gene data show CDR1 as PRHDT and CDR2 as FYEKMQ (reference sequence). The CDR3 is CASSSGTGGIYEQYF. The DNA for the CDR3 is TGTGCCAGCAGCTCCGGGACAGGGGGCATCTACGAGCAGTACTTC.

V gene TRBV6-1 combines with J gene TRBJ2-7; no reliable D call. The length of the CDR3 is 15 residues. The germline CDR1 and CDR2 sequences are MNHNS and SASEGT. V was cut by 1 base and J by 1 base, with 11 bases left in between. DNA for the CDR3: TGTGCCAGCAGTGAAGGTTTTGGCGGATCCTACGAGCAGTACTTC. Residues: CASSEGFGGSYEQYF.

The V call is TRBV9, the J call TRBJ2-3; D is tentatively TRBD1 or TRBD2 (5 bases each). The CDR3 has 16 amino acids. The V gene lost 0 bases and the J gene lost 3 bases, with 14 bases spanning the gap. Germline CDR1 and CDR2: SGDLS and YYNGEE. CDR3 sequence: CASSVAGTRETDTQYF. In DNA, the CDR3 is TGTGCCAGCAGCGTAGCTGGGACCCGTGAGACAGATACGCAGTATTTT.

This clone is a singleton in its sample. V and J are TRBV6-2 or TRBV6-3 and TRBJ1-5; 7 nucleotides agree with TRBD1. The CDR3 is made up of 15 amino acids. The trim removed 3 bases at V and 6 bases at J, leaving 8 bases unmatched. Germline lookup yields CDR1 MNHEY and CDR2 SVGEGT. In DNA, the CDR3 is TGTGCCAGCAGTTATCTTGAGGGGGCGAGTCAGCCCCAGCATTTT. Translated: CASSYLEGASQPQHF.

The chain uses TRBV12-3 or TRBV12-4 and TRBJ1-2; tentative D call: TRBD1 (5 bases). V shed 3 bases and J shed 8 bases, with 13 bases lying between them. The CDR3 is 13 residues long. CDR3 protein: CASSFWDSAGYTF. The DNA for the CDR3 is TGTGCCAGCAGTTTCTGGGACTCGGCGGGCTACACCTTC.

This rearrangement joins TRBV7-8 to TRBJ2-1; 9 bases match TRBD2. The junction had 9 bases not matched to a gene; V was cut back by 3 bases and J by 9 bases. The CDR3 spans 15 residues. Germline V gene lookup returns CDR1 SGHVS and CDR2 FQNEAQ. For the CDR3, the DNA is TGTGCCAGCAGCTTCGTCGCTAGCGGGGAAGGTGAGCAGTTCTTC. This codes for CASSFVASGEGEQFF.

A note on this clone: The same CDR3 also results from other DNA sequences found in this sample. The CDR3 sequence is CASSFESSYNEQFF. DNA of the CDR3: TGTGCCAGCAGCTTTGAGAGCTCCTACAATGAGCAGTTCTTC. This rearrangement joins TRBV5-4 to TRBJ2-1; D is undetermined. The V gene lost 2 bases and the J gene lost 0 bases, with 6 bases spanning the gap. CDR3 length: 14 residues. Germline V gives CDR1 SGHNT, CDR2 YYREEE (reference sequence).

This clone was observed a handful of times. The chain employs TRBV10-2 and TRBJ2-7; D is uncertain. This CDR3 region has 11 residues. Per the germline V gene, CDR1 is WSHSY and CDR2 is SAAADI. Between the trimmed V and J ends, which lost 0 bases and 4 bases, there was a span of 1 base. In nucleotides, the CDR3 is TGCGCCAGCAGTGAGTCGTACGAGCAGTACTTC. It codes for CASSESYEQYF.

V usage is TRBV4-3 and J usage is TRBJ2-3, with D uncertain. Germline values: CDR1 LGHNA, CDR2 YSLEER. V dropped 4 bases and J dropped 5 bases, with 10 bases sitting between them. CDR3 length: 13 amino acids. CDR3: CASSLTDGDTQYF. In nucleotides, the CDR3 is TGCGCCAGCAGCCTCACGGATGGAGATACGCAGTATTTT.

This clone was counted once. In DNA, the CDR3 is TGCGCCAGCAGTCCCACAGGGGGCGAAGGCGACACCGGGGAGCTGTTTTTT. It is translated as CASSPTGGEGDTGELFF. The chain joins TRBV23-1 to TRBJ2-2; 9 bases match TRBD1. TRBV23-1 is identified as an open reading frame with a role that is uncertain. This CDR3 region has 17 residues. J lost 3 bases, V lost 4 bases, and 9 bases had no gene match.

Only a few counts were recorded for this clone. The chain is built from TRBV7-9 and TRBJ1-2, with TRBD1 identical over 8 bases. Germline CDR1 SEHNR, CDR2 FQNEAQ (reference sequence). Losses at the gene ends were 6 bases for V and 8 bases for J; bases not matched to a gene: 14. There are 15 residues in the CDR3. The CDR3 spells CASRREQGAGIGYTF. CDR3 sequence (DNA): TGTGCCAGCAGACGAGAGCAGGGGGCCGGAATCGGCTACACCTTC.

This chain connects TRBV14 to TRBJ1-6; a weak D match, TRBD1 (6 bases). This CDR3 comprises 14 residues. Germline lookup yields CDR1 SGHDN and CDR2 FVKESK. V lost 4 bases and J 6 bases, leaving 10 bases between the germline ends. CDR3 coding DNA: TGTGCCAGCAGCCGGGACACGATTAATTCACCCCTCCACTTT. Translating gives CASSRDTINSPLHF.

CDR3: CASSLTGSYEQYF. In DNA form, the CDR3 reads TGTGCCAGCAGCTTGACAGGGTCCTACGAGCAGTACTTC. This sequence joins TRBV5-4 and TRBJ2-7; the D gene is possibly TRBD1 (6 bases). V was pared by 1 base and J by 1 base, with 6 bases between. This CDR3 has 13 residues. Germline lookup yields CDR1 SGHNT and CDR2 YYREEE (reference sequence). Full variable domain (rest looked up from reference TRBV5-4 and TRBJ2-7): ETGVTQSPTHLIKTRGQQVTLRCSSQSGHNTVSWYQQALGQGPQFIFQYYREEENGRGNFPPRFSGLQFPNYSSELNVNALELDDSALYLCASSLTGSYEQYFGPGTRLTVT.

V gene TRBV21-1 combines with J gene TRBJ1-6. TRBV21-1 is labeled a pseudogene. This CDR3 comprises 16 residues. The CDR3 protein is CASTTWGSSYNSPLHF. The CDR3 nucleotides read TGTGCCAGTACAACCTGGGGGAGCTCCTATAATTCACCCCTCCACTTT.

The DNA for the CDR3 is TGTGCCAGCAGCCCCCTCACGCCCAATTCACCCCTCCACTTT. Translated: CASSPLTPNSPLHF. The J gene is TRBJ1-6, the V gene TRBV7-2, with D hard to call. The V end was cut by 5 bases, the J end by 7 bases, with 12 bases between. Germline loops: CDR1 SGHTA, CDR2 FQGNSA. CDR3 length: 14 amino acids.